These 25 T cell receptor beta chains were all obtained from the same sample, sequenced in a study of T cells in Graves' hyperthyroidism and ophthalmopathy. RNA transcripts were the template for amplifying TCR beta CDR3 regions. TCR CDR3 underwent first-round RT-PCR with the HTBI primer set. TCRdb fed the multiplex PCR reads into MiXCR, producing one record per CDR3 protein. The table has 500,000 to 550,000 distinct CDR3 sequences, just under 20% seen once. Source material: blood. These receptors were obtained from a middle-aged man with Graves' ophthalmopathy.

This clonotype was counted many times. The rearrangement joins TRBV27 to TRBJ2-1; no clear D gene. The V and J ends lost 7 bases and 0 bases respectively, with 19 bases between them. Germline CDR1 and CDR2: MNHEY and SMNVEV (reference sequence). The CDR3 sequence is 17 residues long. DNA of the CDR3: TGTGCCAGCAACTCCCTAGTGGGAACGAGCTCCTACAATGAGCAGTTCTTC. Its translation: CASNSLVGTSSYNEQFF.

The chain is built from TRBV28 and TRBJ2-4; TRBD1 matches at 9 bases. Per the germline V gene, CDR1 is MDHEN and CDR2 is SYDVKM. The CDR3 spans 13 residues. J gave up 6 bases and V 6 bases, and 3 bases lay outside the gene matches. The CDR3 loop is CASRGTGTNIQYF. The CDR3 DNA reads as TGTGCCAGCAGAGGGACAGGGACAAACATTCAGTACTTC.

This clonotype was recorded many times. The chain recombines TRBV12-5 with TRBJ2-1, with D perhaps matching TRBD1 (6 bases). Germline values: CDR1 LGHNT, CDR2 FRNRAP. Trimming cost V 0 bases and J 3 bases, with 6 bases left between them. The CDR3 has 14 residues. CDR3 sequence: CASGLVGGYNEQFF. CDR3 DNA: TGTGCTAGTGGTTTGGTAGGGGGCTACAATGAGCAGTTCTTC.

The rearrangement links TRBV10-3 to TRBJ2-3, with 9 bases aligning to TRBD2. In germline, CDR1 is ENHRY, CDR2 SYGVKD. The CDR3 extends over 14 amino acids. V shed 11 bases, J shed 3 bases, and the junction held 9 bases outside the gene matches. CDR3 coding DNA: TGTGCCTCGTCCTCTAGCGGGGTGACAGATACGCAGTATTTT. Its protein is CASSSSGVTDTQYF.

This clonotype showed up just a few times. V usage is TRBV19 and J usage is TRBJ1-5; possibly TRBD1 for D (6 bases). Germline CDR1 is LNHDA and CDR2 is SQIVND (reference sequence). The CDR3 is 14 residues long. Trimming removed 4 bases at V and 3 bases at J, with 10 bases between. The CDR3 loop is CASSTTGPNQPQHF. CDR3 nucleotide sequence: TGTGCCAGTAGTACGACAGGCCCCAATCAGCCCCAGCATTTT.

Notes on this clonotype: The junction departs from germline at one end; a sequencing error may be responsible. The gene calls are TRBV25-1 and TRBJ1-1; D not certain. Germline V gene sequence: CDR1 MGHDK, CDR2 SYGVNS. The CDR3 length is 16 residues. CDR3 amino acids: CASPLPRGSKNPEAFF. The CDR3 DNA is TGTGCCAGCCCTTTACCGAGAGGGTCTAAGAACCCTGAAGCTTTCTTT.

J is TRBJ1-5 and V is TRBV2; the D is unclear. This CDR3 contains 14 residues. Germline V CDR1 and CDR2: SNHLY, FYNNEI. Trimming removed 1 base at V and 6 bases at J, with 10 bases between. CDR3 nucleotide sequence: TGTGCCAGCAGTGAAGAGGTTGTGACTCAGCCCCAGCATTTT. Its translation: CASSEEVVTQPQHF.

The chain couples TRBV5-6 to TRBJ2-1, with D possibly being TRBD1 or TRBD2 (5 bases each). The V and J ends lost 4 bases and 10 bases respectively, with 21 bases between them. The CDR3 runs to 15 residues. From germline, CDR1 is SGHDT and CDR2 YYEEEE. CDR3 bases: TGTGCCAGCAGCGTGGACGGGACCACAATATCCGAGCAGTTCTTC. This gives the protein CASSVDGTTISEQFF. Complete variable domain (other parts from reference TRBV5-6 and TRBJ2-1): DAGVTQSPTHLIKTRGQQVTLRCSPKSGHDTVSWYQQALGQGPQFIFQYYEEEERQRGNFPDRFSGHQFPNYSSELNVNALLLGDSALYLCASSVDGTTISEQFFGPGTRLTVL.

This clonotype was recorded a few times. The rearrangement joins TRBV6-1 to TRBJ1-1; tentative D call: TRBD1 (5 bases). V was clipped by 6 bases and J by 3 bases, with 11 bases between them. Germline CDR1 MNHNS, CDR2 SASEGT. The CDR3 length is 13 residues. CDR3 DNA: TGTGCCAGCAGAAAGGGGAGGCACACTGAAGCTTTCTTT. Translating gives CASRKGRHTEAFF.

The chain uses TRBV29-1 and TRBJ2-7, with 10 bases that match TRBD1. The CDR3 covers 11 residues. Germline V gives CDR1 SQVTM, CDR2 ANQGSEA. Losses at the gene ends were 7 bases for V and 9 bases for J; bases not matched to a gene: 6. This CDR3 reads CSGGQGNGQYF. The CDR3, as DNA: TGCAGCGGGGGACAGGGGAACGGGCAGTACTTC.

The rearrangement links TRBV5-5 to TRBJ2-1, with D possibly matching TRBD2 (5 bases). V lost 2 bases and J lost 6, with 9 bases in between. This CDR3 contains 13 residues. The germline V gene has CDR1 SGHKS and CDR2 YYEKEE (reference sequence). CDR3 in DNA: TGTGCCAGCAGCTTTCCCGGGATCAATGAGCAGTTCTTC. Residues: CASSFPGINEQFF. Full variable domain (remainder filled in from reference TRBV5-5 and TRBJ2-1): DAGVTQSPTHLIKTRGQQVTLRCSPISGHKSVSWYQQVLGQGPQFIFQYYEKEERGRGNFPDRFSARQFPNYSSELNVNALLLGDSALYLCASSFPGINEQFFGPGTRLTVL.

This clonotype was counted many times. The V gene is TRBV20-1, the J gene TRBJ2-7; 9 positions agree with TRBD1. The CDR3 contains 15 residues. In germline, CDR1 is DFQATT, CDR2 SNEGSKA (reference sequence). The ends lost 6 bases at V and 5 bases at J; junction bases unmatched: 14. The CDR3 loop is CSARPPGTGNHEQYF. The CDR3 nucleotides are TGCAGTGCGCGTCCGCCCGGGACAGGGAACCACGAGCAGTACTTC.

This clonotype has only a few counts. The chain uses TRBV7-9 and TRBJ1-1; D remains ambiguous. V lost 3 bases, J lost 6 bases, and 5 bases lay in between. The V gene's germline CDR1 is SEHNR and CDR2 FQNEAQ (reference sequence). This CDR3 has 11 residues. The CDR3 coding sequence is TGTGCCAGCAGCTTCAGGCCTGAAGCTTTCTTT. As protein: CASSFRPEAFF. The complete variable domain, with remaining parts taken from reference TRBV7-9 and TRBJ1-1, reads DTGVSQNPRHKITKRGQNVTFRCDPISEHNRLYWYRQTLGQGPEFLTYFQNEAQLEKSRLLSDRFSAERPKGSFSTLEIQRTEQGDSAMYLCASSFRPEAFFGQGTRLTVV.

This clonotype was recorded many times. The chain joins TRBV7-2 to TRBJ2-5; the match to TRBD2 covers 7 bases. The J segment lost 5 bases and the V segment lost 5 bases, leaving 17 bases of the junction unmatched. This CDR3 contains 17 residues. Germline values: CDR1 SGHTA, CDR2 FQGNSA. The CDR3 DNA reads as TGTGCCAGCAGCATAAGCTTGCGCGGGAGCACCGGTGAGACCCAGTACTTC. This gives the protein CASSISLRGSTGETQYF.

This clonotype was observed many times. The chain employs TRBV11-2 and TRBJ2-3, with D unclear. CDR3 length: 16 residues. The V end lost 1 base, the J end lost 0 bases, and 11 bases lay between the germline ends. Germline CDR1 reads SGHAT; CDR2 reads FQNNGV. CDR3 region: CASSLGVSSSTDTQYF. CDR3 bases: TGTGCCAGCAGCTTAGGAGTCAGTTCTAGCACAGATACGCAGTATTTT.

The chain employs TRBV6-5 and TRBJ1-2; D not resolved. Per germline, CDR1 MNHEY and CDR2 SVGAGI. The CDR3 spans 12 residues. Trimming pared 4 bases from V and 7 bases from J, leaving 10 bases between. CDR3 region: CASSWTSGGYTF. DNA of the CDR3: TGTGCCAGCAGTTGGACCTCGGGTGGCTACACCTTC.

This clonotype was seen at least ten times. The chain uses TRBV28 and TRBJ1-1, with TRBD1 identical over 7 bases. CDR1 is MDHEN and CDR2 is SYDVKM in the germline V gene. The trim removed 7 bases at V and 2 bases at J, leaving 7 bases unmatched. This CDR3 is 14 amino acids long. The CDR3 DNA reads TGTGCCAGCATCTTGGGACAGAGAAACACTGAAGCTTTCTTT. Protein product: CASILGQRNTEAFF.

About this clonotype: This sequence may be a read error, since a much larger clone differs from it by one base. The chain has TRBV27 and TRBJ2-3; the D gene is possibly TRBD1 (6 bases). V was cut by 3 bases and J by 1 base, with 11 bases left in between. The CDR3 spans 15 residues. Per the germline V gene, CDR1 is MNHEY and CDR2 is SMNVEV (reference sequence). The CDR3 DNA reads TGTGCCAGCAGTTTGACAGGACGTCGCACAGATACGCAGTATTTT. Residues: CASSLTGRRTDTQYF.

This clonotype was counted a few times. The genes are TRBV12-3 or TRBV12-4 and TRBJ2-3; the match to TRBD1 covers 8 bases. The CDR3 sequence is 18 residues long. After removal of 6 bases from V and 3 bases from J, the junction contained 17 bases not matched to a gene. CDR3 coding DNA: TGTGCCAGCAGCCGGGTGGGGAGATCAACAGGGGGGACAGATACGCAGTATTTT. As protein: CASSRVGRSTGGTDTQYF.

The CDR3 protein is CASSPRPTGRGNTEAFF. CDR3 bases: TGTGCCAGCAGCCCCCGTCCGACGGGGCGAGGGAACACTGAAGCTTTCTTT. This rearrangement joins TRBV7-3 to TRBJ1-1; D may be TRBD1 (5 bases). The CDR3 is 17 residues long. The germline V and J ends were trimmed by 5 bases and 1 base, with 20 bases remaining between them. Germline lookup yields CDR1 SGHTA and CDR2 FQGTGA. The whole variable domain, remainder taken from reference TRBV7-3 and TRBJ1-1, is GAGVSQTPSNKVTEKGKYVELRCDPISGHTALYWYRQSLGQGPEFLIYFQGTGAADDSGLPNDRFFAVRPEGSVSTLKIQRTERGDSAVYLCASSPRPTGRGNTEAFFGQGTRLTVV.

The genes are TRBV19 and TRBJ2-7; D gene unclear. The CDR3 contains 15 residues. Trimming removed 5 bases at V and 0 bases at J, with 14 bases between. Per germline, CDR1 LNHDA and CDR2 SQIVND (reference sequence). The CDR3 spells CASSPARGSSYEQYF. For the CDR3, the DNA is TGTGCCAGTAGTCCGGCGAGAGGATCCTCCTACGAGCAGTACTTC.

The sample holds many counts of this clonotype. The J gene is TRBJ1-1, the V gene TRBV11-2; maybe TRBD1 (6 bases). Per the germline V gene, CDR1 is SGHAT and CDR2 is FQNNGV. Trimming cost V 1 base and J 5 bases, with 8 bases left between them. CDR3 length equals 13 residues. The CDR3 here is CASSLVGATEAFF. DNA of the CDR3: TGTGCCAGCAGCTTAGTGGGGGCAACTGAAGCTTTCTTT. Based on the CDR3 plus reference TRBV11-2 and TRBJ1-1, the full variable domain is EAGVAQSPRYKIIEKRQSVAFWCNPISGHATLYWYQQILGQGPKLLIQFQNNGVVDDSQLPKDRFSAERLKGVDSTLKIQPAKLEDSAVYLCASSLVGATEAFFGQGTRLTVV.

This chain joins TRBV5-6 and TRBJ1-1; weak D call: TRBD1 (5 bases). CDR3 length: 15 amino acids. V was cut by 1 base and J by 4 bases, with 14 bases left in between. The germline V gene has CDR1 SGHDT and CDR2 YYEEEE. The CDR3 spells CASSLWGGQFTEAFF. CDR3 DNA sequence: TGTGCCAGCAGCTTGTGGGGCGGGCAGTTCACTGAAGCTTTCTTT.

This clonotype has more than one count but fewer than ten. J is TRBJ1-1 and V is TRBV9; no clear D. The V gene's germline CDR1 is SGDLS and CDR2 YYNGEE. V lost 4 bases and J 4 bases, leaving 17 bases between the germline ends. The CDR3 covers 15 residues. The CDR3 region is CASSPRAGEGTEAFF. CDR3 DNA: TGTGCCAGCAGCCCCCGGGCTGGTGAAGGCACTGAAGCTTTCTTT.

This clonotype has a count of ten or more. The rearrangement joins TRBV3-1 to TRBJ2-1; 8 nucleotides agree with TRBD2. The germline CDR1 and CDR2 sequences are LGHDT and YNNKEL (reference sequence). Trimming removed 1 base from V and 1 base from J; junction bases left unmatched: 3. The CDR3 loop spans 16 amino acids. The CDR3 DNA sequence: TGTGCCAGCAGCCAAGGCGGGGGGCGGTCCTACAATGAGCAGTTCTTC. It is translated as CASSQGGGRSYNEQFF.